Reported below is one TCR beta chain. The antigen is undetermined. This entry comes from a study of siplizumab effects on memory and regulatory T cells. Study outcomes and limitations: Alloreactive sequences from unstimulated CD4+ memory cells fell significantly with siplizumab. Tracing alloreactive clones into unstimulated subsets worked for only a minor fraction of them. Proliferating clones, CD4+ or CD8+, lacked an assignable naive or memory phenotype in roughly 80-97% of cases. Naive T cells apparently outstripped memory cells in diversity and seemed major alloresponse contributors.

The germline V gene encodes CDR1 SGDLS and CDR2 YYNGEE. This CDR3 spans 15 amino acids. The V gene lost 1 base and the J gene lost 5 bases, with 16 bases spanning the gap. Produced via immunoSEQ multiplex PCR; TCRdb's table is partial and in-frame only. The repertoire holds under 85,000 clones, with about 87% as singletons. The chain is built from TRBV9 and TRBJ2-7; D is unclear. Material for sequencing was Tregs sorted from blood. This sequence originates from a human donor in good health. CDR3 DNA: TGTGCCAGCAGCGTAAACGTTCCGTGGCCTGACGAGCAGTACTTC. Translation: CASSVNVPWPDEQYF.